The clone carrying this T cell receptor beta chain is medium-sized. What it binds is not known. This entry belongs to a study of circulating CD8 cells and anti-PD-1 response in melanoma. Study results and limitations: The cohort mixed treatment-naive and previously treated patients. Clonotype sharing was highest between DPOS and TIGIT subsets.

The length of the CDR3 is 13 residues. CDR1 and CDR2 from the germline V gene are MNHEY and SMNVEV (reference sequence). Deletions cut 8 bases from V and 5 bases from J, with 14 bases between. From live CD3+CD8+TCRalphabeta+ cells, four PD-1 and/or TIGIT subsets were sorted. Each library started from around 15 ng of total RNA using the QIAseq Immune Repertoire TCR panel. In TCRdb, the reads were re-called with MiXCR into one record per CDR3 protein. The sample consists of a few hundred distinct CDR3 sequences, under 7% of them appearing once. This specimen was CD8+ T cells from PBMCs, taken at baseline or after one month of anti-PD-1 therapy (not recorded which). The chain employs TRBV27 and TRBJ2-3; D perhaps matches TRBD2 (5 bases). The TCR sequence derives from a human donor with melanoma. The CDR3 protein is CASQLEGQDTQYF. The CDR3 DNA reads as TGTGCCAGCCAACTAGAAGGGCAAGATACGCAGTATTTT.